The sequence of this TCR beta chain was determined in a study of T cell clonality in common variable immunodeficiency. The study's findings and limits: Fewer deletions and N-nucleotide insertions were reportedly seen in common variable immunodeficiency TCR beta sequences. Compared with controls, CVID subjects had fewer shared TCRbeta clones.

This table comes from immunoSEQ multiplex PCR, and its TCRdb copy is limited to in-frame clones, with some not included. The sample contains around 39,000 clones, none of them singletons. Caucasian heritage predominated among both patients and controls. This clone was counted at least ten times. Its matching antigen is unknown. The source is a person aged 18 to 75 in good health. Sample: peripheral blood mononuclear cells.

CDR3 DNA, as far as it was read: TGCAGTGCTACAAGACAGGGGGTGATAAAGAGTTCACCG. It translates to CSATRQGVIKSSP. From start to end, the CDR3 is CSATRQGVIKSSPLFF. The V gene is TRBV20-1, the J gene TRBJ2-2; TRBD1 matches at 9 bases. The read stops 3 residues short of the end of the CDR3; the missing end is completed from the germline J gene. CDR3 length: 16 amino acids. Per the germline V gene, CDR1 is DFQATT and CDR2 is SNEGSKA (reference sequence).